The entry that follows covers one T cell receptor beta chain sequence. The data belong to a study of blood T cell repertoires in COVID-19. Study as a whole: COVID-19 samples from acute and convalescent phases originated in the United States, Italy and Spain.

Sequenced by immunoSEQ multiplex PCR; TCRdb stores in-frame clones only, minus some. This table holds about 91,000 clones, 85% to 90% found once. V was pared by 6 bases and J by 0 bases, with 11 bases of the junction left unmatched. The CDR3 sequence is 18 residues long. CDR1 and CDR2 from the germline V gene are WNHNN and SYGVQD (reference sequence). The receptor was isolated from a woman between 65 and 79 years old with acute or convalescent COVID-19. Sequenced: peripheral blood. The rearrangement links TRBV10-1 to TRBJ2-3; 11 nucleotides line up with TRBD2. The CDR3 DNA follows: TGCGCCAGCAGGCCGACTAGCGGGGTGCGGACTAGCACAGATACGCAGTATTTT. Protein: CASRPTSGVRTSTDTQYF.